The 20 T cell receptor beta chains in this list originate from one sample, sequenced in a study of T cell repertoires in cytomegalovirus infection. No antigen has been assigned to these receptors. One entry per CDR3 protein, called by TCRdb with MiXCR from the reads. Among about 310,000 distinct CDR3 sequences listed, 20% to 25% were seen once. Sequenced material: cultured PBMCs, taken from culture after CMV antigen stimulation. These receptors were obtained from a human donor in good health (CMV status not recorded). Some clones in this sample may be carry-over from other donors' samples.

Details on this clonotype: Being one base from a much bigger clone, this may be a read error. The chain is built from TRBV7-2 and TRBJ1-2; no clear D gene. Trimming removed 0 bases at V and 6 bases at J, with 11 bases between. The length of the CDR3 is 14 residues. CDR1 SGHTA and CDR2 FQGNSA come from the germline V gene. CDR3: CASSLAPSDHGYTF. CDR3 DNA sequence: TGTGCCAGCAGCTTAGCGCCGTCAGATCATGGCTACACCTTC.

J is TRBJ1-1 and V is TRBV6-5; possibly TRBD1 for D (6 bases). Germline V gene data show CDR1 as MNHEY and CDR2 as SVGAGI. CDR3 size: 14 residues. The V end was cut by 0 bases, the J end by 12 bases, with 17 bases between. Here the CDR3 reads CASSYSFSGGQTFF. For the CDR3, the DNA is TGTGCCAGCAGTTACTCCTTCTCAGGAGGACAGACTTTCTTT.

This clonotype was detected many times. J is TRBJ2-6 and V is TRBV11-3; D is uncertain. Trimming stripped 1 base from V and 0 bases from J, with 4 bases between. The CDR3 has 15 amino acids. The germline CDR1 and CDR2 sequences are SGHNT and YENEEA. CDR3 in DNA: TGTGCCAGCAGCTTAGCCAGCTCTGGGGCCAACGTCCTGACTTTC. Translating gives CASSLASSGANVLTF.

The rearrangement links TRBV29-1 to TRBJ1-1, with D unresolved. The CDR3 has 13 amino acids. V was cut by 3 bases and J by 5 bases, with 13 bases left in between. CDR1 SQVTM and CDR2 ANQGSEA come from the germline V gene. The CDR3 nucleotides read TGCAGCGTTGAGATCGTGGGCGGTACTGAAGCTTTCTTT. It codes for CSVEIVGGTEAFF.

This clonotype was recorded a few times. This chain links TRBV30 with TRBJ2-7; 8 nucleotides align to TRBD2. Germline trimming cut 0 bases from V and 3 bases from J; bases unmatched to any gene: 7. The CDR3 is 15 residues long. The germline V gene has CDR1 GTSNPN and CDR2 SVGIG (reference sequence). The CDR3 loop reads CAWSVHGTRNYEQYF. The CDR3 DNA reads TGTGCCTGGAGTGTACACGGGACTAGGAACTACGAGCAGTACTTC.

The chain carries TRBV11-3 and TRBJ1-2; tentatively, D is TRBD1 (6 bases). Germline V gives CDR1 SGHNT, CDR2 YENEEA. With 0 bases removed from V and 4 bases from J, the gap between germline ends came to 15 bases. The CDR3 totals 16 residues. This CDR3 reads CASSLDSAGVSYGYTF. The CDR3 bases are TGTGCCAGCAGCTTAGACTCCGCAGGGGTGTCCTATGGCTACACCTTC. Drawing the rest from reference TRBV11-3 and TRBJ1-2, the complete variable domain is EAGVVQSPRYKIIEKKQPVAFWCNPISGHNTLYWYLQNLGQGPELLIRYENEEAVDDSQLPKDRFSAERLKGVDSTLKIQPAELGDSAVYLCASSLDSAGVSYGYTFGSGTRLTVV.

This clonotype came up many times. V usage is TRBV7-2 and J usage is TRBJ2-5; D is undetermined. CDR3 length equals 14 residues. The V and J ends lost 1 base and 0 bases respectively, with 6 bases between them. Germline CDR1 SGHTA, CDR2 FQGNSA. The CDR3 region is CASSLEVYQETQYF. The CDR3 nucleotides are TGTGCCAGCAGCTTAGAGGTCTACCAAGAGACCCAGTACTTC.

At least ten counts were recorded for this clonotype. V is TRBV7-2 and J is TRBJ2-1, with 7 bases lining up with TRBD2. CDR3 length: 15 amino acids. J lost 4 bases, V lost 1 base, and 4 bases had no gene match. Germline-derived CDR1 and CDR2 are SGHTA and FQGNSA. DNA of the CDR3: TGTGCCAGCAGCTTAGAGCGGGGAACATACAATGAGCAGTTCTTC. Encoded protein: CASSLERGTYNEQFF.

This clonotype turned up a few times. This sequence joins TRBV5-1 and TRBJ2-5; 10 positions agree with TRBD2. Losses at the gene ends were 2 bases for V and 5 bases for J; bases not matched to a gene: 15. This CDR3 has 18 amino acids. The germline V gene encodes CDR1 SGHRS and CDR2 YFSETQ. The CDR3 here is CASSFGLAGVMWEETQYF. The CDR3 DNA follows: TGCGCCAGCAGCTTCGGCCTAGCGGGAGTTATGTGGGAGGAGACCCAGTACTTC.

This clonotype was counted between two and nine times. V usage is TRBV12-3 or TRBV12-4 and J usage is TRBJ1-3; D unresolved. This CDR3 has 16 residues. V gave up 3 bases and J gave up 0 bases, with 12 bases separating them. The CDR3 DNA reads TGTGCCAGCAGTTTGGTTGCACGAAGCTCTGGAAACACCATATATTTT. Translating gives CASSLVARSSGNTIYF.

V is TRBV20-1 and J is TRBJ1-6; D is possibly TRBD1 (5 bases). The CDR3 runs 15 residues. V gave up 0 bases and J gave up 10 bases, with 16 bases separating them. Germline CDR1 and CDR2: DFQATT and SNEGSKA (reference sequence). The CDR3 DNA reads as TGCAGTGCTAGAGACAGGCTTCCTAAGGGGTCACCCCTCCACTTT. Translated: CSARDRLPKGSPLHF.

This chain links TRBV19 with TRBJ1-3; D is uncertain. The CDR3 totals 11 residues. Germline lookup yields CDR1 LNHDA and CDR2 SQIVND (reference sequence). V was pared by 9 bases and J by 0 bases, with 3 bases between. DNA of the CDR3: TGTGCCAGCCACTCTGGAAACACCATATATTTT. Translating it yields CASHSGNTIYF. The variable domain in full, completed from reference TRBV19 and TRBJ1-3, reads DGGITQSPKYLFRKEGQNVTLSCEQNLNHDAMYWYRQDPGQGLRLIYYSQIVNDFQKGDIAEGYSVSREKKESFPLTVTSAQKNPTAFYLCASHSGNTIYFGEGSWLTVV.

This clonotype was detected many times. The rearrangement joins TRBV7-2 to TRBJ1-1, with TRBD1 as a possible D gene (6 bases). Between the trimmed V and J ends, which lost 3 bases and 1 base, there was a span of 9 bases. Germline lookup yields CDR1 SGHTA and CDR2 FQGNSA. The CDR3 runs 14 residues. The CDR3 DNA is TGTGCCAGCAGCTTCCAACAGGGGAACACTGAAGCTTTCTTT. It translates to CASSFQQGNTEAFF.

This clonotype came up many times. The J gene is TRBJ1-1, the V gene TRBV4-1, with D unresolved. From germline, CDR1 is MGHRA and CDR2 YSYEKL. The CDR3 runs to 13 residues. V was clipped by 1 base and J by 5 bases, with 8 bases between them. CDR3 DNA sequence: TGCGCCAGCAGCCAAGGCGCGGAAACTGAAGCTTTCTTT. It is translated as CASSQGAETEAFF.

The chain combines TRBV28 with TRBJ1-2, with 7 bases aligning to TRBD1. From germline, CDR1 is MDHEN and CDR2 SYDVKM. The trim removed 4 bases at V and 3 bases at J, leaving 5 bases unmatched. This CDR3 has 14 amino acids. The CDR3 DNA reads as TGTGCCAGCAGTTCCAGGGGGGGGGACTATGGCTACACCTTC. It translates to CASSSRGGDYGYTF.

This clonotype was counted many times. The J gene is TRBJ2-5, the V gene TRBV7-2, with TRBD2 matching over 9 bases. Germline V gives CDR1 SGHTA, CDR2 FQGNSA. V trimming: 6 bases; J trimming: 1 base; junction bases outside the gene matches: 12. The CDR3 runs 17 residues. The CDR3 coding sequence is TGTGCCAGCAGGACCGCGGCGGGAGGGCCCCTCCAAGAGACCCAGTACTTC. It specifies CASRTAAGGPLQETQYF.

The chain employs TRBV30 and TRBJ1-2, with unresolved D. From germline, CDR1 is GTSNPN and CDR2 SVGIG (reference sequence). This CDR3 spans 9 amino acids. V dropped 2 bases and J dropped 13 bases, with 8 bases sitting between them. The CDR3 here is CAWSTFGTF. The CDR3 DNA sequence: TGTGCCTGGAGTACCTTCGGCACCTTC.

The gene calls are TRBV7-2 and TRBJ2-1; possible D gene TRBD2, 5 bases. Deletions cut 0 bases from V and 5 bases from J, with 11 bases between. CDR3 length: 15 residues. Germline CDR1 reads SGHTA; CDR2 reads FQGNSA. CDR3 loop: CASSLAPSTHNEQFF. Here the CDR3 DNA reads TGTGCCAGCAGCTTAGCTCCTAGCACCCACAATGAGCAGTTCTTC.

The chain carries TRBV6-5 and TRBJ1-2; 7 nucleotides match TRBD1. Germline loops: CDR1 MNHEY, CDR2 SVGAGI. V lost 0 bases and J lost 3; bases outside the gene matches: 7. The CDR3 runs 16 residues. The CDR3 DNA reads TGTGCCAGCAGTTACTCGGGACAGCAGTACGACTATGGCTACACCTTC. Protein product: CASSYSGQQYDYGYTF.

On this clonotype itself: A much larger clonotype is one base distant, so this may be a read error. The chain recombines TRBV7-8 with TRBJ1-1, with unresolved D. Germline V gene data show CDR1 as SGHVS and CDR2 as FQNEAQ. The CDR3 covers 15 residues. CDR3 DNA: TGTGCCAGCAGCTCCGTCGGGGATATGAACACTGTAGCTTTCTTT. It is translated as CASSSVGDMNTVAFF.